This T cell receptor beta chain was recovered during a study of blood T cell repertoires in COVID-19. About the research overall: From T cells, B-cell-depleted T cells, or PBMCs came the material, which was cDNA or gDNA.

Here immunoSEQ multiplex PCR was the method, and the copy in TCRdb shows in-frame clones only, minus some. The sample has hundreds of thousands of clones; approximately 88% are singletons. Two consecutive negative NP/OP PCR tests, clearance, or resolved symptoms defined Cohort 3 recovery. Trimming pared 8 bases from V and 8 bases from J, leaving 21 bases between. Germline V gives CDR1 LNHDA, CDR2 SQIVND (reference sequence). The CDR3 totals 14 residues. This TCR was sampled from a man aged 55 to 70 who had recovered from COVID-19. The V gene is TRBV19, the J gene TRBJ1-2; D is undetermined. Sequencing was carried out using PBMCs or T cells enriched from blood (not recorded which). The CDR3 DNA sequence: TGTGCCAGTCGGAGCGGAGAGGAACCCGGGGGCTACACCTTC. Its translation is CASRSGEEPGGYTF.